Sequencing of this TCR beta chain was carried out in a study of OX40 agonist ivuxolimab in advanced cancers. Study-wide context: Mean age approximately 55 years, range 23 to 79; roughly 82% male.

The CDR3 loop spans 14 amino acids. Between the trimmed V and J ends, which lost 5 bases and 5 bases, there was a span of 16 bases. Germline lookup yields CDR1 LNHDA and CDR2 SQIVND (reference sequence). Using immunoSEQ multiplex PCR, the repertoire was profiled, and TCRdb retains in-frame clones only, with some absent. The data hold 95,000 to 150,000 clones, with 93% observed a single time. The rearrangement joins TRBV19 to TRBJ2-7, with TRBD1 as a possible D gene (6 bases). Specimen: CD4+ or CD8+ T cells sorted from blood, collected in a trial of the OX40 agonist ivuxolimab. The clonotype comes from an adult with an advanced solid tumor such as melanoma, head and neck, liver or kidney cancer. This CDR3 reads CASSPGQFGDEQYF. The DNA of the CDR3 is TGTGCCAGTAGTCCAGGACAGTTCGGAGACGAGCAGTACTTC. The full variable domain, in which reference TRBV19 and TRBJ2-7 provide the parts outside the CDR3, is DGGITQSPKYLFRKEGQNVTLSCEQNLNHDAMYWYRQDPGQGLRLIYYSQIVNDFQKGDIAEGYSVSREKKESFPLTVTSAQKNPTAFYLCASSPGQFGDEQYFGPGTRLTVT.